The TCR beta chain under discussion was sequenced for a study of cytomegalovirus exposure and HLA in healthy donors. The CDR3 is 13 amino acids. The V gene's germline CDR1 is SQVTM and CDR2 ANQGSEA. With 6 bases removed from V and 2 bases from J, the gap between germline ends came to 11 bases. Amplification used 60 Vbeta primers and 13 Jbeta primers. Sequencing was performed with immunoSEQ multiplex PCR; in TCRdb, only in-frame clones are kept and a portion is missing. The sample lists about 96,000 clones; around 74% were seen once. The TCR comes from a female donor in good health and CMV-seropositive. The chain couples TRBV29-1 to TRBJ2-1; D possibly corresponds to TRBD1 (5 bases). The sequenced sample was PBMCs. CDR3 DNA: TGCAGCGTCGACAGTAACACCTACAATGAGCAGTTCTTC. Its protein product is CSVDSNTYNEQFF.